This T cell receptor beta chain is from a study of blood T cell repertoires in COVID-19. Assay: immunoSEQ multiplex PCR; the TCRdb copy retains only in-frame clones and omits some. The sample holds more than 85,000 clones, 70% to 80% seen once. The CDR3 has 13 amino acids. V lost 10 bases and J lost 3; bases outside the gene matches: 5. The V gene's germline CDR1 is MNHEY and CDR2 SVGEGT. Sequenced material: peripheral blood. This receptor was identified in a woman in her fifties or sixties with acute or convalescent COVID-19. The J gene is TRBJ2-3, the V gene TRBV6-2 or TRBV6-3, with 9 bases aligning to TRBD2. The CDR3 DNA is TGTGCCACCAGCGGGGGGTATACAGATACGCAGTATTTT. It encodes CATSGGYTDTQYF.